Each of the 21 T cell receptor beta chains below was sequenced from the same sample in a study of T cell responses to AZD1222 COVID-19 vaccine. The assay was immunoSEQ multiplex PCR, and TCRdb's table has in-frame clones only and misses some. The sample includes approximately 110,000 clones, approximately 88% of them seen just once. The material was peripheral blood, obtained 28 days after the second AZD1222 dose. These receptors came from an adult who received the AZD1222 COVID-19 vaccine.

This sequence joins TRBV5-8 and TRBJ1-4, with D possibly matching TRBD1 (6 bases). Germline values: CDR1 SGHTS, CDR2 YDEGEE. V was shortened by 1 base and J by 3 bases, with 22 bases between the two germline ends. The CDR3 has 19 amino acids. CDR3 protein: CASSLNHGSPGGPNEKLFF. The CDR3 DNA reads TGTGCCAGCAGCTTGAACCACGGAAGTCCGGGGGGCCCTAATGAAAAACTGTTTTTT.

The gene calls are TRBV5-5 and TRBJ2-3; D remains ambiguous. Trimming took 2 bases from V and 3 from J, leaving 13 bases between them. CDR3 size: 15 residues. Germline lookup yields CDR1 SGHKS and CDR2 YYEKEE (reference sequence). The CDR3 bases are TGTGCCAGCAGCTTAACCCTGCTAGAGACAGATACGCAGTATTTT. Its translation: CASSLTLLETDTQYF.

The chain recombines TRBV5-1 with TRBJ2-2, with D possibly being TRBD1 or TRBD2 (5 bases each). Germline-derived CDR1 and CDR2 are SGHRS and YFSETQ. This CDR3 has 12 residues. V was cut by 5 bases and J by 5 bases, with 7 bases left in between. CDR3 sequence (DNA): TGCGCCAGCAGTTGGGGGACCGGGGAGCTGTTTTTT. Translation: CASSWGTGELFF.

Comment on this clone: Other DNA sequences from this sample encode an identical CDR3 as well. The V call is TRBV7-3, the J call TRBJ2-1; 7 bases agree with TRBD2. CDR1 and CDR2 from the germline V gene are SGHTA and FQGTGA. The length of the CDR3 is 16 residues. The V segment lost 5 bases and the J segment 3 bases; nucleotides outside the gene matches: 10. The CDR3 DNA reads TGTGCCAGCAGCCCAACCCCGGGACTAAACTACAATGAGCAGTTCTTC. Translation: CASSPTPGLNYNEQFF. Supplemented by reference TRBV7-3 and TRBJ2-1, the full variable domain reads GAGVSQTPSNKVTEKGKYVELRCDPISGHTALYWYRQSLGQGPEFLIYFQGTGAADDSGLPNDRFFAVRPEGSVSTLKIQRTERGDSAVYLCASSPTPGLNYNEQFFGPGTRLTVL.

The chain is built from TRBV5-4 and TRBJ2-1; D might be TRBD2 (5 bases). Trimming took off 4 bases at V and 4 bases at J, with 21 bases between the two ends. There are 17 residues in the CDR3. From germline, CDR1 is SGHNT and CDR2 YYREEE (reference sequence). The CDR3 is CASSLTRAGVTYNEQFF. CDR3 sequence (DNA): TGTGCCAGCAGCCTAACTCGGGCGGGTGTCACGTACAATGAGCAGTTCTTC.

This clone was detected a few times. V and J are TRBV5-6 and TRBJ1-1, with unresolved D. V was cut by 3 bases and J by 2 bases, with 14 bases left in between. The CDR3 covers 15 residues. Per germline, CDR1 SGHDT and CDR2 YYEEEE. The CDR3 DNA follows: TGTGCCAGCAGCTCATATTGGATTTTAAACACTGAAGCTTTCTTT. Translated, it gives CASSSYWILNTEAFF.

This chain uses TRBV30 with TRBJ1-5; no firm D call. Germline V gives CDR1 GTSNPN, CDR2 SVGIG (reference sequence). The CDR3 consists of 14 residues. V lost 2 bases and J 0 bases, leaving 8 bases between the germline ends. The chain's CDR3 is CAWSWTDSNQPQHF. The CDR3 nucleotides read TGTGCCTGGAGTTGGACGGATAGCAATCAGCCCCAGCATTTT.

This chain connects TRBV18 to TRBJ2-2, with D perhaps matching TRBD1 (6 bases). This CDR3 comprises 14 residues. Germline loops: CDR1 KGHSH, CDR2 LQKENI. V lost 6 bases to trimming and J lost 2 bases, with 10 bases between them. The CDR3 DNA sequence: TGTGCCAGCTCGTCCGGGACAAACACCGGGGAGCTGTTTTTT. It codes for CASSSGTNTGELFF.

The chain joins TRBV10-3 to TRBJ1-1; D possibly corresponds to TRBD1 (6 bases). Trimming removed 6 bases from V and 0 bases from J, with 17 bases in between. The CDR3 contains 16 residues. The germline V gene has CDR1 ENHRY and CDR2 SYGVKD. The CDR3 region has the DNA TGTGCCATCAGGGATCAACAGGGCCCTTTGAACACTGAAGCTTTCTTT. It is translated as CAIRDQQGPLNTEAFF.

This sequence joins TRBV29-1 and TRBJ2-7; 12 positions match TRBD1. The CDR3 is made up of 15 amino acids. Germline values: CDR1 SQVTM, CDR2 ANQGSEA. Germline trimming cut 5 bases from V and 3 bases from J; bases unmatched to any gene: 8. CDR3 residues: CSVTGTGGLDYEQYF. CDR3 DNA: TGCAGCGTTACCGGGACAGGGGGCCTTGACTACGAGCAGTACTTC.

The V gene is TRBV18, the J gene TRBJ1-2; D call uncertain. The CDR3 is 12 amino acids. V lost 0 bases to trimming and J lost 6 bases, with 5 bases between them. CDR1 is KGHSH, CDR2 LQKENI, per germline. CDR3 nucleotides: TGTGCCAGCTCACCACCGGCAGATGGCTACACCTTC. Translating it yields CASSPPADGYTF.

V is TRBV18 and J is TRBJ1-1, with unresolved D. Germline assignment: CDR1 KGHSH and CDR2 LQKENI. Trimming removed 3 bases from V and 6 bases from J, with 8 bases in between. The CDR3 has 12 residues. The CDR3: CASSPYNSEAFF. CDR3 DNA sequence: TGTGCCAGCTCACCTTATAATTCTGAAGCTTTCTTT.

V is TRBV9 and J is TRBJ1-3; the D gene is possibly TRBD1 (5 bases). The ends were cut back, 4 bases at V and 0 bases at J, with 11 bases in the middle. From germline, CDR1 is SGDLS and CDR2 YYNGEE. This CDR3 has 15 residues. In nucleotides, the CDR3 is TGTGCCAGCAGCCCCGGGACGTTCTCTGGAAACACCATATATTTT. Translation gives CASSPGTFSGNTIYF.

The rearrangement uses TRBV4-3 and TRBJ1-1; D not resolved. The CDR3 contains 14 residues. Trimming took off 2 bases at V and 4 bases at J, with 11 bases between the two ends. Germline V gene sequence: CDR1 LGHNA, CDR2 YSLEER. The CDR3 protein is CASSQKARATEAFF. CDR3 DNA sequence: TGCGCCAGCAGCCAAAAAGCGAGGGCCACTGAAGCTTTCTTT.

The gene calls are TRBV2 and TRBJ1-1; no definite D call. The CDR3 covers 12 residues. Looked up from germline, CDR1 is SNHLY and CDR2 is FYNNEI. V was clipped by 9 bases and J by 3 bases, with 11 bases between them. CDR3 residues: CARGWEYTEAFF. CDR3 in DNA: TGTGCCAGAGGGTGGGAGTACACTGAAGCTTTCTTT.

DNA for the CDR3: TGTGCCAGCAGTCCAACGACCGGAGTTAATGAAAAACTGTTTTTT. This sequence encodes CASSPTTGVNEKLFF. The V call is TRBV7-9, the J call TRBJ1-4; D is unclear. Trimming cost V 6 bases and J 4 bases, with 15 bases left between them. Germline CDR1 reads SEHNR; CDR2 reads FQNEAQ (reference sequence). This CDR3 is built from 15 residues.

The DNA of the CDR3 is TGTGCCAGTAGTGTCCAATCGGGCAATCAGCCCCAGCATTTT. It encodes CASSVQSGNQPQHF. This chain links TRBV19 with TRBJ1-5; D is uncertain. The germline V gene has CDR1 LNHDA and CDR2 SQIVND (reference sequence). There are 14 residues in the CDR3. Trimming took off 5 bases at V and 2 bases at J, with 10 bases between the two ends. Drawing the rest from reference TRBV19 and TRBJ1-5, the complete variable domain is DGGITQSPKYLFRKEGQNVTLSCEQNLNHDAMYWYRQDPGQGLRLIYYSQIVNDFQKGDIAEGYSVSREKKESFPLTVTSAQKNPTAFYLCASSVQSGNQPQHFGDGTRLSIL.

The CDR3, as DNA: TGTGCCAGCTCACCTCAACAGGGCGCGAACACTGAAGCTTTCTTT. Its translation: CASSPQQGANTEAFF. The genes are TRBV18 and TRBJ1-1, with D tentatively TRBD1 (6 bases). CDR3 length: 15 residues. Germline V lookup: CDR1 KGHSH, CDR2 LQKENI. V lost 3 bases and J 1 base, leaving 12 bases between the germline ends. Full variable domain (missing parts from reference TRBV18 and TRBJ1-1): NAGVMQNPRHLVRRRGQEARLRCSPMKGHSHVYWYRQLPEEGLKFMVYLQKENIIDESGMPKERFSAEFPKEGPSILRIQQVVRGDSAAYFCASSPQQGANTEAFFGQGTRLTVV.

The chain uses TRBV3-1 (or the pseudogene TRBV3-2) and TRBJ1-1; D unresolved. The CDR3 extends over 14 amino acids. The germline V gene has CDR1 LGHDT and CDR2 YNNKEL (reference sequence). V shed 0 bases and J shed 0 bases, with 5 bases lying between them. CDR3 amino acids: CASSQEILNTEAFF. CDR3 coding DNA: TGTGCCAGCAGCCAAGAGATCCTGAACACTGAAGCTTTCTTT.

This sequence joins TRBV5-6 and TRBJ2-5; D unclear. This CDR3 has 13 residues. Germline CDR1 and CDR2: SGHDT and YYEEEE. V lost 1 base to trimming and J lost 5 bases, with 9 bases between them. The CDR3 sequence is CASSLNVGETQYF. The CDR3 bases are TGTGCCAGCAGCTTGAATGTTGGGGAGACCCAGTACTTC.

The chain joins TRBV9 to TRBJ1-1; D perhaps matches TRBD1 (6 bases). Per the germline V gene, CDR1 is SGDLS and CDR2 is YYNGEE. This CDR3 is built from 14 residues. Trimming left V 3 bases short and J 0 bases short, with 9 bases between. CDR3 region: CASSARGLNTEAFF. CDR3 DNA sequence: TGTGCCAGCAGCGCCCGGGGGCTGAACACTGAAGCTTTCTTT.